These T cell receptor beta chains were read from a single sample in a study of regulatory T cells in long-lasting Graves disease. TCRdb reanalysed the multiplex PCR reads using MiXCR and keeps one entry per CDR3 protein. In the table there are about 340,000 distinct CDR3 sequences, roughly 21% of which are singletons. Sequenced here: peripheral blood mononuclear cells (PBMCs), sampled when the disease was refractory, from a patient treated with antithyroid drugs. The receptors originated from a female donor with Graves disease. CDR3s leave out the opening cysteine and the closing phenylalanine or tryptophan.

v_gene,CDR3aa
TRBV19,ASSIGLAGARVVQY
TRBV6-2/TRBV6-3,ASRAPGAGYSSPLH
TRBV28,ASSRPGGREQY
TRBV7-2,ASSSNYRDGYT
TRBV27,ASSLGWGGYGYT
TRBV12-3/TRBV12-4,ASSLTQEGYEQY
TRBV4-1,ASSQVPNYEQY
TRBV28,ASSRQGAMRVTEAF
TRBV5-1,ASSLVPGTNTEAF
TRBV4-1,ASSPTRGRNYGYT
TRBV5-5,ASSLGGARSIGSQY
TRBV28,ASIEGRGAGELF
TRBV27,ASSQWTGDLIQY
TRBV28,ASCNRGEAF
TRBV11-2,ASSSGLMGGTDTQY
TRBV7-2,ASSRRVGHNEQF
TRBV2,ASSEGRQVDGYT
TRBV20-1,SARDLGQGIGEQY
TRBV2,ASTGISRSPLH
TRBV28,ASSPRDRATYEQY
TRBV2,ASMGQRITQY
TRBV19,ASSMEHRLYGYT
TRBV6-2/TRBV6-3,ASSPHLPGTGGTVSYGYT
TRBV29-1,SVEPSGTSGNNEQF
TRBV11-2,ASSLDRTTEKLF
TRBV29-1,SVEGEDTEAF
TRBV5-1,ASSLETGLSEQF
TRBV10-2,ASSEMRLASEQY
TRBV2,ASRGQGSIGYT
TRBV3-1,ASSQGGAQYEQY
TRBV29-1,SVTISNREAGNTIY
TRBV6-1,ASSESRGELF
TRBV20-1,SAPGLYTDTQY
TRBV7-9,ASSFYPGVYGYT
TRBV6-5,ASSYLPGTSDNYGYT
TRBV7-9,ASSQKGGQGYT
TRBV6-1,ASAAHLAKNIQY
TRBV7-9,ASSFDRGPYEQY
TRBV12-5,ASALGQINYGYT
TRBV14,ASSQDADRAYGYT
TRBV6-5,ASSYAYNNEKLF
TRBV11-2,ASSLVGGNYGYT